A selection of T cell receptor beta chains follows, all from one sample in a study of T cell responses to AZD1222 COVID-19 vaccine. Sequenced by immunoSEQ multiplex PCR; TCRdb stores in-frame clones only, minus some. This table has 200,000 to 300,000 clones, roughly 93% appearing once. This material consisted of peripheral blood, taken on day 0 of AZD1222 vaccination. These receptors were collected from an adult in good health. Both conserved end residues are part of each CDR3. Fields, in order: J gene, clone size, D gene, V gene, CDR3 DNA, CDR3 protein. The D gene is left open where the match is weak. Size is omitted from some rows. Given values are once, few, many or a class for expanded clones.

j_call: TRBJ1-5; clone_size: -; d_call: -; v_call: TRBV28; cdr3_nt: TGTGCCAGCAGTTTTTTGGATCTTAGCAATCAGCCCCAGCATTTT; cdr3_aa: CASSFLDLSNQPQHF
j_call: TRBJ1-6; clone_size: -; d_call: -; v_call: TRBV6-2/TRBV6-3; cdr3_nt: TGTGCCAGCAGTCGATCCGGGACGGCGAATTCACCCCTCCACTTT; cdr3_aa: CASSRSGTANSPLHF
j_call: TRBJ1-5; clone_size: -; d_call: -; v_call: TRBV28; cdr3_nt: TGTGCCAGCAGCGAGATGGGACGGGAGCGCCAGCATTTT; cdr3_aa: CASSEMGRERQHF
j_call: TRBJ2-7; clone_size: -; d_call: -; v_call: TRBV5-1; cdr3_nt: TGCGCCAGCAGCCTGCCATCTGGAGGCGAGCAGTACTTC; cdr3_aa: CASSLPSGGEQYF
j_call: TRBJ2-7; clone_size: -; d_call: TRBD1; v_call: TRBV5-1; cdr3_nt: TGCGCCAGCAGCTTGTCCAAACAGGGGGCGCCAACTGGGCCCCCCTACGAGCAGTACTTC; cdr3_aa: CASSLSKQGAPTGPPYEQYF
j_call: TRBJ2-4; clone_size: -; d_call: -; v_call: TRBV29-1; cdr3_nt: TGCAGCGTTGAAGATGGGGGGAACATTCAGTACTTC; cdr3_aa: CSVEDGGNIQYF
j_call: TRBJ2-4; clone_size: -; d_call: -; v_call: TRBV28; cdr3_nt: TGTGCCAGCAGTTTGGTCAAAAACATTCAGTACTTC; cdr3_aa: CASSLVKNIQYF
j_call: TRBJ2-3; clone_size: -; d_call: TRBD2; v_call: TRBV3-1/TRBV3-2; cdr3_nt: TGTGCCAGCAGCCCTGGAGGACTAGCGCGCGCAGATACGCAGTATTTT; cdr3_aa: CASSPGGLARADTQYF
j_call: TRBJ1-4; clone_size: -; d_call: -; v_call: TRBV2; cdr3_nt: TGTGCCAGCAGTGGAGGGGGTGGTGAAAAACTGTTTTTT; cdr3_aa: CASSGGGGEKLFF
j_call: TRBJ1-6; clone_size: few; d_call: TRBD1; v_call: TRBV20-1; cdr3_nt: TGCAGTGCTAGTGACACGAGACAGGGGAATAATTCACCCCTCCACTTT; cdr3_aa: CSASDTRQGNNSPLHF
j_call: TRBJ1-2; clone_size: -; d_call: -; v_call: TRBV7-2; cdr3_nt: TGTGCCAGCAGCTCGCCCAGGCCAAACTCAAGGAAAAACTATGGCTACACCTTC; cdr3_aa: CASSSPRPNSRKNYGYTF
j_call: TRBJ1-2; clone_size: -; d_call: -; v_call: TRBV7-2; cdr3_nt: TGTGCCAGCAGCTTAAGGGGGGTCAGACAGGTCAACTATGGCTACACCTTC; cdr3_aa: CASSLRGVRQVNYGYTF
j_call: TRBJ2-7; clone_size: -; d_call: -; v_call: TRBV4-3; cdr3_nt: TGCGCCAGCAGCCAAGAAGTGGGAACAGGCCACGAGCAGTACTTC; cdr3_aa: CASSQEVGTGHEQYF
j_call: TRBJ2-7; clone_size: -; d_call: TRBD1; v_call: TRBV3-1/TRBV3-2; cdr3_nt: TGTGCCAGCAGCCTTCAGGGGGCAGAGCAGTACTTC; cdr3_aa: CASSLQGAEQYF